The rows below give T cell receptor beta chains drawn from one sample of a study of CXCR3-negative and CXCR3-positive naive CD8 T cells. No DNA is given; TCRdb re-called the 5' RACE reads and lists each CDR3 protein once. Its listing shows roughly 48,000 distinct CDR3 sequences. Sequenced: memory CD8+ T cells from blood. The receptors stem from a human donor in good health. Some clones in this sample may be carry-over from other donors' samples. Each CDR3 is given with its conserved first and last residue. Each record gives: clone size, CDR3 length, J gene, V gene, CDR3 protein. The size entry is marked missing in some rows and otherwise reads once, few, many or a size class.

>-|13|TRBJ1-5|TRBV12-3/TRBV12-4
CASTDGPTQPQHF
>-|12|TRBJ1-5|TRBV5-6
CASSALNQPQHF
>-|14|TRBJ2-5|TRBV6-5
CASSRQGKRETQYF
>-|16|TRBJ2-5|TRBV28
CASSPFGQAAVETQYF
>-|14|TRBJ2-7|TRBV12-3/TRBV12-4
CASSLSQGSYEQYF
>-|15|TRBJ2-7|TRBV4-3
CASSQDYGIRYEQYF
>-|18|TRBJ2-2|TRBV28
CASSSYFRAPSNTGELFF
>-|13|TRBJ1-1|TRBV7-9
CASSLARGAEAFF
>-|15|TRBJ2-1|TRBV7-9
CASSLQAGVFNEQFF
>-|12|TRBJ2-1|TRBV29-1
CSVEEQYNEQFF
>-|15|TRBJ2-2|TRBV29-1
CSVEPGQGVTGELFF
>-|15|TRBJ1-1|TRBV19
CASSALQGGGTEAFF
>-|15|TRBJ1-1|TRBV7-2
CASSLELRGNTEAFF
>-|14|TRBJ2-7|TRBV5-5
CASSQGQSPGEQYF
>-|16|TRBJ1-1|TRBV5-1
CASSLVTGTGGAEAFF
>-|14|TRBJ2-5|TRBV29-1
CSVLRAGGGETQYF
>-|16|TRBJ2-7|TRBV20-1
CSARAVWRAASYEQYF
>-|13|TRBJ2-2|TRBV6-4
CASSGGATGELFF
>-|14|TRBJ2-7|TRBV6-5
CASSYGGTAYEQYF
>-|15|TRBJ2-7|TRBV5-5
CASSLVQGLVDEQYF
>-|11|TRBJ2-7|TRBV20-1
CSVAWGYEQYF
>-|14|TRBJ1-2|TRBV18
CASSPAVSGYGYTF
>-|17|TRBJ2-2|TRBV28
CASSNRLAGRNTGELFF
>-|14|TRBJ2-2|TRBV29-1
CSVEVPGYTGELFF
>-|15|TRBJ2-3|TRBV20-1
CSAYQLAGESDTQYF
>-|17|TRBJ2-2|TRBV7-9
CASSSSLVGENTGELFF
>-|15|TRBJ2-5|TRBV7-7
CASSLSVAGDETQYF
>-|18|TRBJ2-3|TRBV5-1
CASRRDSSLYLSTDTQYF
>-|12|TRBJ1-1|TRBV20-1
CSARARETEAFF
>-|13|TRBJ2-7|TRBV6-2/TRBV6-3
CASSYSPPSEQYF
>-|15|TRBJ2-1|TRBV5-1
CASSPEASGDNEQFF
>-|15|TRBJ1-5|TRBV6-2/TRBV6-3
CASSYAPRGNQPQHF
>-|13|TRBJ2-1|TRBV4-3
CASSRGTYNEQFF
>-|14|TRBJ1-1|TRBV4-3
CASSQDAPNTEAFF
>-|14|TRBJ2-6|TRBV6-2/TRBV6-3
CASSFHSGANVLTF
>medium-sized|16|TRBJ2-3|TRBV19
CASKLGRGSFTDTQYF
>-|16|TRBJ2-1|TRBV6-2/TRBV6-3
CASSYETRMNLNEQFF
>-|14|TRBJ1-5|TRBV4-3
CASSQAVSNQPQHF
>-|13|TRBJ1-1|TRBV4-1
CASSQLTNTEAFF
>-|15|TRBJ2-3|TRBV4-1
CASSQEGAITDTQYF
>-|14|TRBJ2-1|TRBV27
CASSFSGAYNEQFF
>-|15|TRBJ1-5|TRBV7-9
CASSLAGSPGQPQHF
>-|14|TRBJ2-1|TRBV7-9
CASGIGGGPFEQFF
>-|14|TRBJ2-1|TRBV5-6
CASSSGGGYNEQFF
>-|12|TRBJ2-7|TRBV20-1
CSARREDVEQYF
>-|15|TRBJ2-7|TRBV10-1
CASSDAGTVSYEQYF
>-|13|TRBJ2-5|TRBV7-9
CASSLSGQETQYF
>-|13|TRBJ2-1|TRBV29-1
CSVTSLEVGEQFF
>-|15|TRBJ2-1|TRBV4-1
CASSQSQAGSNEQFF
>-|13|TRBJ2-2|TRBV7-2
CASSLPGAGELFF
>-|13|TRBJ2-1|TRBV6-5
CASSYSSGSEQFF
>medium-sized|14|TRBJ2-1|TRBV5-1
CASSPWTASDEQFF
>-|15|TRBJ2-5|TRBV10-3
CAISESNGAQETQYF
>-|15|TRBJ2-7|TRBV11-2
CASSLVTGTSYEQYF
>-|14|TRBJ2-3|TRBV29-1
CSVVERPSTDTQYF
>-|15|TRBJ2-1|TRBV29-1
CSVTARERRYNEQFF
>-|15|TRBJ2-1|TRBV29-1
CSVERGLAYYNEQFF
>-|14|TRBJ2-4|TRBV2
CASRVPYGKNIQYF
>-|14|TRBJ1-1|TRBV5-1
CASSSGPMNTEAFF
>-|14|TRBJ1-1|TRBV4-2
CASSQEGLYTEAFF